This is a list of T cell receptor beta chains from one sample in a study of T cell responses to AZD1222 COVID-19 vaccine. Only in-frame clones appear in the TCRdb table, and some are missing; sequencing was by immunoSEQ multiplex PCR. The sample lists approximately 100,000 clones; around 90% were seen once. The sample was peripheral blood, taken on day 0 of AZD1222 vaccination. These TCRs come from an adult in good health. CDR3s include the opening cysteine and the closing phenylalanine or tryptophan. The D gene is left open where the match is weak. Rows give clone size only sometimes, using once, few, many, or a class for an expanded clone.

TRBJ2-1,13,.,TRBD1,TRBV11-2,CASTQTGGNEQFF,TGTGCCAGCACCCAGACAGGGGGCAATGAGCAGTTCTTC
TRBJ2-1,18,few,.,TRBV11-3,CASSLDQGGTSSPNEQFF,TGTGCCAGCAGCTTAGATCAAGGTGGGACTTCCTCGCCCAATGAGCAGTTCTTC
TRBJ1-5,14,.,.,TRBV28,CASNPDEFNQPQHF,TGTGCCAGCAACCCGGACGAGTTTAATCAGCCCCAGCATTTT
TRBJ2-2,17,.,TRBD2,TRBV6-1,CASSAEGTSANTGELFF,TGTGCCAGCAGTGCGGAGGGGACTAGTGCGAACACCGGGGAGCTGTTTTTT
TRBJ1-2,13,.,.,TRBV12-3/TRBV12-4,CASSFTGGYGYTF,TGTGCCAGCAGTTTTACAGGTGGATATGGCTACACCTTC
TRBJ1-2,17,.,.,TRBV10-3,CAISESPGQLSTGGYTF,TGTGCCATCAGTGAGTCACCGGGACAACTCTCCACGGGTGGCTACACCTTC
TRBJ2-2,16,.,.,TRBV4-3,CASSQESLGDTGELFF,TGCGCCAGCAGCCAAGAGTCACTAGGGGACACCGGGGAGCTGTTTTTT
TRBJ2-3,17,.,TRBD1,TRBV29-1,CSVEDYRGRGGADTQYF,TGCAGCGTTGAAGATTACAGGGGGCGAGGGGGCGCAGATACGCAGTATTTT
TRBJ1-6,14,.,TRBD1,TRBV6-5,CASSYAGGRTPLHF,TGTGCCAGCAGTTACGCAGGGGGGCGGACACCCCTCCACTTT
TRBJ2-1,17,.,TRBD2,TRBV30,CAWAPSGRGSSYNEQFF,TGTGCCTGGGCCCCTAGCGGGCGGGGTAGCTCCTACAATGAGCAGTTCTTC
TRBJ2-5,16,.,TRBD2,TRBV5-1,CASSPQLAGGEETQYF,TGCGCCAGCAGCCCGCAACTAGCGGGGGGGGAAGAGACCCAGTACTTC
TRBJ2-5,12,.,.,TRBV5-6,CASSLNRETQYF,TGTGCCAGCAGCTTGAACCGAGAGACCCAGTACTTC
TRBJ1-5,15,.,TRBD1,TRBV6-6,CASTRGQGINQPQHF,TGTGCCAGCACTCGAGGACAGGGAATCAATCAGCCCCAGCATTTT
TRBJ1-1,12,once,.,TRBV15,CATSREDTEAFF,TGTGCCACCAGCAGAGAGGACACTGAAGCTTTCTTT
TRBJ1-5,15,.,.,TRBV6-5,CASSYQGPGNQPQHF,TGTGCCAGCAGTTACCAGGGACCCGGCAATCAGCCCCAGCATTTT
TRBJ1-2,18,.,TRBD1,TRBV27,CASSHLDTHGDRASGYTF,TGTGCCAGCAGCCATTTGGACACCCACGGCGACAGGGCTTCCGGCTACACCTTC
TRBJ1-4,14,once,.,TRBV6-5,CASTASGGIEKLFF,TGTGCCAGCACCGCCTCCGGGGGGATTGAAAAACTGTTTTTT
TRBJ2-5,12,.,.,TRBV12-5,CASGLVEETQYF,TGTGCTAGTGGTTTGGTAGAGGAGACCCAGTACTTC
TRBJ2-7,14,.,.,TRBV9,CASTPGGFSYEQYF,TGTGCCAGCACCCCGGGCGGATTCTCCTACGAGCAGTACTTC
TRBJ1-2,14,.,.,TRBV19,CASSIPSRGVGYTF,TGTGCCAGTAGTATACCCTCCCGAGGGGTCGGCTACACCTTC
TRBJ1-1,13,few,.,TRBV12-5,CASGLRVNTEAFF,TGTGCTAGTGGTTTGAGGGTGAACACTGAAGCTTTCTTT
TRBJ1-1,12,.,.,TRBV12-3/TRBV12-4,CASSFPETEAFF,TGTGCCAGCAGTTTTCCGGAGACTGAAGCTTTCTTT
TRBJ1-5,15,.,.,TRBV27,CASSLSSISNQPQHF,TGTGCCAGCAGTTTATCCTCGATTAGCAATCAGCCCCAGCATTTT
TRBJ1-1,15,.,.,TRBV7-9,CASSPPRSLNTEAFF,TGTGCCAGCAGCCCACCCCGGAGCTTGAACACTGAAGCTTTCTTT
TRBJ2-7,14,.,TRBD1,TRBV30,CAWSVRGQSYEQYF,TGTGCCTGGAGTGTACGGGGACAGTCCTACGAGCAGTACTTC
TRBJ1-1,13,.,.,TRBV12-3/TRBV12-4,CATQDGPNTEAFF,TGTGCCACCCAGGACGGCCCGAACACTGAAGCTTTCTTT
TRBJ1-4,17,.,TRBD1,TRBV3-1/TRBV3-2,CASSPGTGGRGNEKLFF,TGTGCCAGCAGCCCCGGGACAGGGGGACGCGGAAATGAAAAACTGTTTTTT
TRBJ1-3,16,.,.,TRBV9,CASSVLVGGSGNTIYF,TGTGCCAGCAGCGTATTAGTAGGGGGCTCTGGAAACACCATATATTTT
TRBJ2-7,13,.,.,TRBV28,CASRKPDSLAEGF,TGTGCCAGCAGGAAACCGGACAGCCTCGCCGAGGGGTTC
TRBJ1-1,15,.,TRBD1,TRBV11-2,CASSPRTGGDTEAFF,TGTGCCAGCAGCCCTCGGACAGGGGGGGACACTGAAGCTTTCTTT
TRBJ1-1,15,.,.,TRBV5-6,CASSLAGSTGAEAFF,TGTGCCAGCAGCTTGGCTGGATCGACCGGGGCTGAAGCTTTCTTT
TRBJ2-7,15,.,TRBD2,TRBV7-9,CASSLGAGGPFEQYF,TGTGCCAGCAGCTTAGGGGCGGGAGGGCCATTTGAGCAGTACTTC
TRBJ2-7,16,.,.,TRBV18,CASSPPRVQAPYEQYF,TGTGCCAGCTCACCGCCGCGGGTACAGGCCCCCTACGAGCAGTACTTC
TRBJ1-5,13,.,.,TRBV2,CASRPGTSQPQHF,TGTGCCAGCAGGCCAGGGACATCCCAGCCCCAGCATTTT
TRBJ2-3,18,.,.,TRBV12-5,CASGPLAGTAGNLDTQYF,TGTGCTAGTGGTCCCCTCGCCGGGACTGCCGGGAACTTAGATACGCAGTATTTT
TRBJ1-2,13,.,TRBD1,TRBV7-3,CASSPGQGHGYTF,TGTGCCAGCAGCCCGGGACAGGGGCATGGCTACACCTTC
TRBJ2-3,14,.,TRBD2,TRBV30,CAWSGGRGTDTQYF,TGTGCCTGGAGTGGCGGGAGGGGCACAGATACGCAGTATTTT
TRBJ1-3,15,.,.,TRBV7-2,CASSPSWGAGNTIYF,TGTGCCAGCAGCCCATCCTGGGGGGCTGGAAACACCATATATTTT
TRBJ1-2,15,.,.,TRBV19,CASSIGQPEFYGYTF,TGTGCCAGTAGTATCGGACAGCCCGAATTCTATGGCTACACCTTC
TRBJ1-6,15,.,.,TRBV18,CASSPWVSYNSPLHF,TGTGCCAGCTCACCATGGGTTTCCTATAATTCACCCCTCCACTTT
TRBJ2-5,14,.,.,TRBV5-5,CASSSSRSGETQYF,TGTGCCAGCAGCTCCTCAAGGTCTGGGGAGACCCAGTACTTC
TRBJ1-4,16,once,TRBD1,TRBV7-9,CASSLGWTGGLGKLFF,TGTGCCAGCAGCTTGGGATGGACAGGGGGCTTGGGAAAACTGTTTTTT
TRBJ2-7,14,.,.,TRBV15,CATSRGGSSYEQYF,TGTGCCACCAGCAGAGGAGGGAGCTCTTACGAGCAGTACTTC
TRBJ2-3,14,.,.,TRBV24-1,CATSDPRRTDTQYF,TGTGCCACCAGTGATCCCCGGAGAACAGATACGCAGTATTTT
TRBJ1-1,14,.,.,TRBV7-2,CASSLGGSNTEAFF,TGTGCCAGCAGCTTAGGGGGATCTAACACTGAAGCTTTCTTT
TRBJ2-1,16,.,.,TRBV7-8,CASSLLQRSSYNEQFF,TGTGCCAGCAGCTTGTTGCAGCGAAGCTCCTACAATGAGCAGTTCTTC
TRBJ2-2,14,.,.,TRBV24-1,CATSDGGLFGELFF,TGTGCCACCAGTGATGGAGGACTGTTCGGGGAGCTGTTTTTT
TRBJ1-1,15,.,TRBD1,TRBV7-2,CASSNSGTANTEAFF,TGTGCCAGCAGCAACTCTGGGACAGCTAACACTGAAGCTTTCTTT
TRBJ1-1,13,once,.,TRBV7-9,CASSLTRRDEAFF,TGTGCCAGCAGTCTAACAAGAAGGGATGAAGCTTTCTTT
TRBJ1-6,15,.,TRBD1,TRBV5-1,CASSLEGQGYSPLHF,TGCGCCAGCAGCTTGGAGGGACAGGGGTACTCACCCCTCCACTTT
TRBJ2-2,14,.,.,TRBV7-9,CASSLFRDTGELFF,TGTGCCAGCAGCTTATTCCGCGACACCGGGGAGCTGTTTTTT